This TCR beta chain was identified during a study of breast tumors, draining lymph nodes, adjacent tissues. This clonotype was detected many times. Its cognate antigen is unknown. The CDR3 has 16 residues. The germline CDR1 and CDR2 sequences are DFQATT and SNEGSKA (reference sequence). V was cut by 3 bases and J by 0 bases, with 12 bases left in between. Samples came from axillary lymph nodes draining the breast cancer. MiXCR was run by TCRdb on the multiplex PCR reads, yielding one entry per CDR3 protein. The data hold approximately 200,000 distinct CDR3 sequences, with roughly 31% observed a single time. Overall study results and limits: That most tumor T cells come from lymph nodes remained unproven. Data fit most tumor T cells coming from lymph node, expanding in tumor. Tumor repertoires ranked between lymph nodes and nontumor tissue in diversity, with V and J gene preferences. Luminal-like breast cancer showed significantly greater tumor-nontumor repertoire similarity than basal-like breast cancer did.

The rearrangement links TRBV20-1 to TRBJ1-6, with D unclear. The sequence derives from a female donor with breast cancer. Some clones in this sample may be carry-over from other donors' samples. The sequencing sample was made of axillary lymph node tissue. CDR3 region: CSARPTLSSYNSPLHF. The DNA for the CDR3 is TGCAGTGCTAGGCCAACTCTTAGCTCCTATAATTCACCCCTCCACTTT.